This entry lists 5 T cell receptor beta chains sequenced from one sample in a study of T cells in Graves' hyperthyroidism and ophthalmopathy. RNA transcripts provided the source from which TCR beta CDR3 regions were amplified. The HTBI set primed first-round TCR CDR3 RT-PCR. TCRdb re-derived calls from the multiplex PCR reads in MiXCR, one entry per CDR3 protein. The table lists a few hundred thousand distinct CDR3 sequences, 20% to 25% of them singletons. The sequenced sample consisted of blood. Every receptor here comes from a man aged 18 to 35 with Graves' hyperthyroidism.

This clonotype was observed many times. V is TRBV28 and J is TRBJ1-2; 7 bases line up with TRBD1. This CDR3 has 13 residues. The germline V gene has CDR1 MDHEN and CDR2 SYDVKM. Unmatched junction bases numbered 3, after V lost 6 bases and J lost 2 bases. This CDR3 reads CASSPGGNYGYTF. For the CDR3, the DNA is TGTGCCAGCAGCCCAGGGGGAAACTATGGCTACACCTTC.

Comment on this clonotype: Being one base from a much bigger clone, this may be a read error. This chain links TRBV9 with TRBJ1-1, with D hard to call. This CDR3 contains 13 residues. Per the germline V gene, CDR1 is SGDLS and CDR2 is YYNGEE. This CDR3 reads CASSVDGILPACF. The CDR3 region has the DNA TGTGCCAGCAGCGTAGACGGTATTCTCCCAGCTTGCTTT.

In its sample, this clonotype was seen many times. The rearrangement uses TRBV11-2 and TRBJ2-7; 15 positions agree with TRBD2. This CDR3 has 16 residues. With V trimmed by 5 bases and J by 7 bases, 9 bases remained unmatched. From germline, CDR1 is SGHAT and CDR2 FQNNGV. As DNA, the CDR3 is TGTGCCAGCAGCCTGGGACTAGCGGGAGGTAGTAGAGAGCAGTACTTC. Its protein product is CASSLGLAGGSREQYF.

The chain has TRBV6-2 or TRBV6-3 and TRBJ1-1; D not resolved. The germline CDR1 and CDR2 sequences are MNHEY and SVGEGT. The CDR3 consists of 14 residues. V was shortened by 5 bases and J by 4 bases, with 14 bases between the two germline ends. The DNA of the CDR3 is TGTGCCAGCAGTCTCACTACGGAGACCACTGAAGCTTTCTTT. Encoded protein: CASSLTTETTEAFF.

Note on this clonotype: A single base separates this from a much larger clone, so it may be a read error. Here the CDR3 omits its conserved ending phenylalanine or tryptophan, so a read error is the likely source. This sequence joins TRBV12-3 or TRBV12-4 and TRBJ2-3; TRBD2 aligns across 9 bases. The V segment lost 2 bases and the J segment 6 bases; nucleotides outside the gene matches: 6. There are 15 residues in the CDR3. The DNA of the CDR3 is TGTGCCAGCAGTTTACGACTAGCGGCCTTTGATACGCAGTATTGT. Translated, it gives CASSLRLAAFDTQYC.